These 3 T cell receptor beta chains came from one sample sequenced in a study of Graves' ophthalmopathy and Graves' hyperthyroidism. Amplification of TCR beta CDR3 regions used RNA transcripts. First-round RT-PCR with HTBI primers preceded a second-round multiplex PCR. TCRdb itself ran the multiplex PCR reads through MiXCR, one entry per CDR3 protein. The sample holds 600,000 to 950,000 distinct CDR3 sequences; 40% are singletons and the top ten take 44%. Sequencing was performed on peripheral blood. The source of these receptors is an adult man with Graves' ophthalmopathy.

The CDR3 region has the DNA TGTGCCAGCAGCGTAGATCTGAGGGGTGAGCAGTACTTC. The encoded protein is CASSVDLRGEQYF. The V and J genes are TRBV9 and TRBJ2-7; D possibly uses TRBD1 or TRBD2 (5 bases each). The germline V gene encodes CDR1 SGDLS and CDR2 YYNGEE. V lost 0 bases and J 7 bases, leaving 11 bases between the germline ends. The CDR3 consists of 13 residues.

The chain employs TRBV7-2 and TRBJ2-3; a weak D match, TRBD2 (6 bases). Germline V gives CDR1 SGHTA, CDR2 FQGNSA. The CDR3 spans 16 residues. The V end was cut by 5 bases, the J end by 4 bases, with 19 bases between. The DNA for the CDR3 is TGTGCCAGCAGCCCCACGATCCTAGCGAGGGCAGATACGCAGTATTTT. Its protein is CASSPTILARADTQYF.

The chain couples TRBV20-1 to TRBJ2-7; D possibly corresponds to TRBD1 (5 bases). The CDR3 consists of 13 residues. Germline V gene sequence: CDR1 DFQATT, CDR2 SNEGSKA (reference sequence). V was pared by 1 base and J by 3 bases, with 10 bases between. CDR3 sequence: CSARVPGNYEQYF. In nucleotides, the CDR3 is TGCAGTGCTAGAGTTCCAGGGAACTACGAGCAGTACTTC.